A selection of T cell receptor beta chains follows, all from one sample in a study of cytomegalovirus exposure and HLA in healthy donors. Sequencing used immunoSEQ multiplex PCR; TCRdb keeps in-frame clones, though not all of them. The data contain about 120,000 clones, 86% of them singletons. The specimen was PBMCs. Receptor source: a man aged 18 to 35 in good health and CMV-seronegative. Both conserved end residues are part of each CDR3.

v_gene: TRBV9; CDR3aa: CASSGTGGSYGYTF
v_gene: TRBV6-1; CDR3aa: CASHPTEFYNSPLHF
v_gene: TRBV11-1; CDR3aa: CASSEGGTGQETQYF
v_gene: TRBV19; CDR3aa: CASSMDREVPGELFF
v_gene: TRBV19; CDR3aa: CASSRTRLETQYF
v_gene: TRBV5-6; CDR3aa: CASSLRTGLATEAFF
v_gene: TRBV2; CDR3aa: CAAGGGNGYTF
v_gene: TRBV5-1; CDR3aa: CASSLGRGRTEAFF
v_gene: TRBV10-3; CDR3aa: CAISESASGGGYTF
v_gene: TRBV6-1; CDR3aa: CASREGFLNEKLFF
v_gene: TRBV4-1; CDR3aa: CASSRQGVDTEAFF
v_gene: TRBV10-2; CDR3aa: CASSAHNQPQHF
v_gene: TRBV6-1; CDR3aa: CASSVLGGTEAFF
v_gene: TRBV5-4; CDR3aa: CASSSRQAQETQYF
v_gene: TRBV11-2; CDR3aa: CASSLGGTGYGYTF
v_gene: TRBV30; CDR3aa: CAWNRDGNQPQHF
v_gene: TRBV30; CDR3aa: CASIRGVVTEAFF
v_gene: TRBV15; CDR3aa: CATSRDLGGRQYF
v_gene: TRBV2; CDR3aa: CASSEVRGGGAKTQYF
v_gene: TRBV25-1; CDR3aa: CASSNQDRDTGELFF
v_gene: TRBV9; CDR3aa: CASSVAAGGGTEAFF
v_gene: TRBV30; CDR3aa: CAWRTGGRGNQPQHF
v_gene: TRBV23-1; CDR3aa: CASSRGQRYEQYF
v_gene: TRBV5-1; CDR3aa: CASSSSGSHNEQFF
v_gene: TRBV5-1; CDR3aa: CASSLVVSGGAETQYF
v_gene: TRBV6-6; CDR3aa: CASSLGRMNTEAFF
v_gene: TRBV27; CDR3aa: CASSWHREAAYEQYF
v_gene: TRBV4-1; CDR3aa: CASSPGLAGPLGQYF
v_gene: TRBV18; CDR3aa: CASSPGTSGRLDEQYF
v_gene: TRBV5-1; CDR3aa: CASSPGLAGVYEQFF
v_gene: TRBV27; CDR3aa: CASGLGGGLDGYTF
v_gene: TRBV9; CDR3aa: CASSARTGSTEAFF
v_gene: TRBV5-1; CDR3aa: CASTTSGSYNEQFF
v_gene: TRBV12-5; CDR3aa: CASGSENTEAFF
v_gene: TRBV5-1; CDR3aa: CASSLAEREISYGYTF
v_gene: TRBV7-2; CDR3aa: CASSRETGNYGYTF
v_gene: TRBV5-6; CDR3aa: CASSLGPTGEQPQHF
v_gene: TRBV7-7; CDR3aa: CASSFQGAGETQYF
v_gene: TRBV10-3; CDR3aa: CAISEGTWSSYEQYF
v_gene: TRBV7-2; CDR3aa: CASGQQLTNEKLFF